This T cell receptor (beta chain) was recorded in a study of T cell responses to AZD1222 COVID-19 vaccine. TCRdb's copy holds only in-frame clones and misses some; the assay was immunoSEQ multiplex PCR. The sample contains approximately 150,000 clones, roughly nine tenths of which appear only once. V lost 5 bases, J lost 5 bases, and 18 bases lay in between. Per the germline V gene, CDR1 is MNHEY and CDR2 is SVGAGI. The CDR3 is made up of 15 amino acids. This clone came up once. The origin of this receptor is an adult who received the AZD1222 COVID-19 vaccine. The source was peripheral blood, collected 28 days after the second AZD1222 dose. The chain couples TRBV6-5 to TRBJ2-5; D is perhaps TRBD2 (7 bases). The CDR3 region is CASSHERGGWETQYF. CDR3 in DNA: TGTGCCAGCAGTCATGAACGCGGGGGCTGGGAGACCCAGTACTTC.